What follows describes a single TCR beta chain. This specimen comes from a study of blood T cell repertoires in COVID-19. Looking at the study overall: The samples span acute and convalescent COVID-19 from the United States, Italy and Spain. Sample material is recorded as cDNA or gDNA derived from T cells, B-cell-depleted T cells, or PBMCs.

Followed longitudinally, the Seattle patients had been enrolled during active infection. Per the authors' pipeline: By means of reference gene primer amplification, nucleated cell counts were estimated. Profiled with immunoSEQ multiplex PCR; TCRdb holds only in-frame clones, not every one. D and trimming come from the DNA, and the V and J calls and clone size come from that table. The sample lists about 440,000 clones; approximately 89% were seen once. The V end lost 2 bases, the J end lost 4 bases, and 16 bases lay between the germline ends. The CDR3 is 16 residues long. Germline V gene data show CDR1 as MNHNS and CDR2 as SASEGT.

The clonotype was recovered from a woman aged 45 to 65 with COVID-19, enrolled during active disease. The chain employs TRBV6-1 and TRBJ2-3; D possibly corresponds to TRBD1 (6 bases). The specimen was peripheral blood. The CDR3 DNA reads TGTGCCAGCAGTGAATTTGCCGCAGGACAGCCAGATACGCAGTATTTT. Translating gives CASSEFAAGQPDTQYF.